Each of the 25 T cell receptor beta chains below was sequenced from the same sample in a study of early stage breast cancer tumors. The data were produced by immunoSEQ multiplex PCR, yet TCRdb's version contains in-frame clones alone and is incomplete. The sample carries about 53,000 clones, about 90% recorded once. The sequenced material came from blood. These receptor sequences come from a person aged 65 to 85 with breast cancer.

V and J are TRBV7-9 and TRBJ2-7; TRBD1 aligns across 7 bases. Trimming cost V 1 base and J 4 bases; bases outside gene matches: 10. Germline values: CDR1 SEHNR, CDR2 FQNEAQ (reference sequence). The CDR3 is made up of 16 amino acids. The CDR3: CASSLGLGTAIYEQYF. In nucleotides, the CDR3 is TGTGCCAGCAGCTTAGGGTTGGGGACAGCAATATACGAGCAGTACTTC.

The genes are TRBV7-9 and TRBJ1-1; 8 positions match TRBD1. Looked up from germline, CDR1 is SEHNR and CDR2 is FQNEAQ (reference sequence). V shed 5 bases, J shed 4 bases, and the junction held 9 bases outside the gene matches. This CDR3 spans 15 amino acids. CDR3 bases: TGTGCCAGCAGCGGGCTGACAGGGGTTGGCACTGAAGCTTTCTTT. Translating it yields CASSGLTGVGTEAFF.

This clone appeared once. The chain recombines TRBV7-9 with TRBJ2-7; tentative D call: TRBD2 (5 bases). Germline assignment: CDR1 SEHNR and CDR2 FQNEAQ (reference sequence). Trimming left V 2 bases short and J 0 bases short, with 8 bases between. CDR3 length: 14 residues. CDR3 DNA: TGTGCCAGCAGCTTAACCGGGAACTCCTACGAGCAGTACTTC. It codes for CASSLTGNSYEQYF.

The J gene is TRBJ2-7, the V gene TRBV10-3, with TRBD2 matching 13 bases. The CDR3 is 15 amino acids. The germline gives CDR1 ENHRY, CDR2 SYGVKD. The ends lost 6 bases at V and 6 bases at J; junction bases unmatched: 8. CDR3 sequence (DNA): TGTGCCATCAGCACCGGGACTAGCGGGATTCTCGAGCAGTACTTC. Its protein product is CAISTGTSGILEQYF.

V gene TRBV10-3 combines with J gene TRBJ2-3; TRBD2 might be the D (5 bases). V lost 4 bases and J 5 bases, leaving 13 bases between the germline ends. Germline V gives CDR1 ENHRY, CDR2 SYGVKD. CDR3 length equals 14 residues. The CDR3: CAISASGRGDTQYF. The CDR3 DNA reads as TGTGCCATCAGTGCCAGCGGACGAGGAGATACGCAGTATTTT.

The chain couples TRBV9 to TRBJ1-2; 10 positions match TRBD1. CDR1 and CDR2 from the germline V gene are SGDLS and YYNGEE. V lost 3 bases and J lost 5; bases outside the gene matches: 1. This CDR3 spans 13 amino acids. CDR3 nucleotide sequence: TGTGCCAGCAGCGGGGGACAGGGGTATGGCTACACCTTC. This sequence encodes CASSGGQGYGYTF.

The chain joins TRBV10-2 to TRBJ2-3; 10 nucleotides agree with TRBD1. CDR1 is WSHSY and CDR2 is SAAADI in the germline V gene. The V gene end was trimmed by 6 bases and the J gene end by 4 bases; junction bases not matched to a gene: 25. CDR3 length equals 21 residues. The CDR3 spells CASSSPYFIGTGEYAADTQYF. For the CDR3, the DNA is TGCGCCAGCAGCTCTCCCTATTTTATAGGGACAGGGGAATATGCGGCAGATACGCAGTATTTT.

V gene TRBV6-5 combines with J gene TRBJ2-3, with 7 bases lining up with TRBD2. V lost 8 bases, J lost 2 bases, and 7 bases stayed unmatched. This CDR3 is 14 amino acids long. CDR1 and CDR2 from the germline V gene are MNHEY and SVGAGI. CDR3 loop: CASASSGSTDTQYF. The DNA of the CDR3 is TGTGCCAGCGCCTCTAGCGGTTCCACAGATACGCAGTATTTT.

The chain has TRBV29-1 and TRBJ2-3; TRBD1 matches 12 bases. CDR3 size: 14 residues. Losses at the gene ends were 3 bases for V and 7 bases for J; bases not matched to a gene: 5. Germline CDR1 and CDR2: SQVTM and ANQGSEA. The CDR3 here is CSVDGTGGVYTQYF. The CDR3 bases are TGCAGCGTTGACGGGACAGGGGGCGTGTATACGCAGTATTTT.

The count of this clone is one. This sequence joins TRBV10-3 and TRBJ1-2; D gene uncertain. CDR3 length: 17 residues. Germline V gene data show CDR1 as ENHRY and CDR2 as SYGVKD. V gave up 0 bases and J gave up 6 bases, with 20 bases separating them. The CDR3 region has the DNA TGTGCCATCAGTGAGTCGAGGGTGACACTTGTCCTTGATGGCTACACCTTC. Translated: CAISESRVTLVLDGYTF.

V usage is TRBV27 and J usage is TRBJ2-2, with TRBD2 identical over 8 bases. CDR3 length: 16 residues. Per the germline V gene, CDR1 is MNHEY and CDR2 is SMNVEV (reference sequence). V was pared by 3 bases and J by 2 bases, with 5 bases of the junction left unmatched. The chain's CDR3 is CASSFSGASNTGELFF. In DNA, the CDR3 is TGTGCCAGCAGTTTTAGCGGGGCCTCTAACACCGGGGAGCTGTTTTTT.

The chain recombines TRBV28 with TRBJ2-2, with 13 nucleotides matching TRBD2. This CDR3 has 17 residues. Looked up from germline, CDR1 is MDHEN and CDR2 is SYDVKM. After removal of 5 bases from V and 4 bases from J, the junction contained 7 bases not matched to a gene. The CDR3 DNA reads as TGTGCCAGCAGTCTCGGACTAGCGGGAGTTGGCACCGGGGAGCTGTTTTTT. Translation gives CASSLGLAGVGTGELFF.

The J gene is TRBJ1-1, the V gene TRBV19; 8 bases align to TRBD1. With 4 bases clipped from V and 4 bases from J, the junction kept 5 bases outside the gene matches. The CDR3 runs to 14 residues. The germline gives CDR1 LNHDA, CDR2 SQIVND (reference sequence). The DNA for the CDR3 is TGTGCCAGTAGTAAACAGGGGGTGGGCACTGAAGCTTTCTTT. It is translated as CASSKQGVGTEAFF. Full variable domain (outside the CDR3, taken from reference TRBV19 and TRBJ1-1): DGGITQSPKYLFRKEGQNVTLSCEQNLNHDAMYWYRQDPGQGLRLIYYSQIVNDFQKGDIAEGYSVSREKKESFPLTVTSAQKNPTAFYLCASSKQGVGTEAFFGQGTRLTVV.

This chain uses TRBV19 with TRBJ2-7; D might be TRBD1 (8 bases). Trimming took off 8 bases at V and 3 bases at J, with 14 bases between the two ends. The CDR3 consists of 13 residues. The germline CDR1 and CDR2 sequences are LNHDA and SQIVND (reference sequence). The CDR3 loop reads CASSNRGGYEQYF. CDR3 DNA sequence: TGTGCCAGTTCGAACAGGGGGGGCTACGAGCAGTACTTC.

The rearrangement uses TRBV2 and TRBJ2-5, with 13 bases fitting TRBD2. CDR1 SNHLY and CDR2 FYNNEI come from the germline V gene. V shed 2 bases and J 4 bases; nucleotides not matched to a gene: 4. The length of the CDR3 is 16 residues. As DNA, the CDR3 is TGTGCCAGCAGTGAAACTAGCGGGGGGGCCTCAGAGACCCAGTACTTC. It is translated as CASSETSGGASETQYF.

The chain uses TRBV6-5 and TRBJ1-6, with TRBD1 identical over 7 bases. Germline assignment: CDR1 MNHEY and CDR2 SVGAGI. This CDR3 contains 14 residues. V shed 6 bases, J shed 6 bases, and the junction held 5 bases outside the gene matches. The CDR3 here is CASSETGINSPLHF. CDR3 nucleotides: TGTGCCAGCAGCGAGACAGGGATTAATTCACCCCTCCACTTT.

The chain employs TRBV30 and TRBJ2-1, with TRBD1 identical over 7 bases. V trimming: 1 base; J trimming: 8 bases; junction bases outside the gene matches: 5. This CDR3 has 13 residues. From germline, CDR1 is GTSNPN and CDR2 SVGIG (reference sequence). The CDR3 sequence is CAWSANRGHEQFF. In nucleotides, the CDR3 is TGTGCCTGGAGTGCTAACAGGGGTCATGAGCAGTTCTTC.

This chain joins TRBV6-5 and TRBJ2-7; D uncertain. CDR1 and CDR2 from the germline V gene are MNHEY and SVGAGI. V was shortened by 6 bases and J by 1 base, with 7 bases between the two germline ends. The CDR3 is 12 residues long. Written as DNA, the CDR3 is TGTGCCAGCAGGGGCCGGTCCTACGAGCAGTACTTC. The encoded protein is CASRGRSYEQYF.

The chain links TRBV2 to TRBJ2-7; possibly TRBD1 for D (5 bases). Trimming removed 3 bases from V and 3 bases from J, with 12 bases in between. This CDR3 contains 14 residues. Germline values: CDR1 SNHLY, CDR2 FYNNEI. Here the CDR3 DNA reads TGTGCCAGCAGTGACCAGGGTACCTTCTACGAGCAGTACTTC. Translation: CASSDQGTFYEQYF.

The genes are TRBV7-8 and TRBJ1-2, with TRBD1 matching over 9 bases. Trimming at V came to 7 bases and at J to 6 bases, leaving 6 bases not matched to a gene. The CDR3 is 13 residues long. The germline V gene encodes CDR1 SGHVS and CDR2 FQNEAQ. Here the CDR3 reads CASTPDRGDGYTF. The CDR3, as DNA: TGTGCCAGCACCCCGGACAGGGGAGATGGCTACACCTTC.

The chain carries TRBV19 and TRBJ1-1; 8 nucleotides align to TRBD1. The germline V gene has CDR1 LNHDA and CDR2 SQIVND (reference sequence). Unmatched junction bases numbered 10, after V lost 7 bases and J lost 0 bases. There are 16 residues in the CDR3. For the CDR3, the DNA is TGTGCCAGTACCATAGACAGGGGTGGTCTGAACACTGAAGCTTTCTTT. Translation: CASTIDRGGLNTEAFF.

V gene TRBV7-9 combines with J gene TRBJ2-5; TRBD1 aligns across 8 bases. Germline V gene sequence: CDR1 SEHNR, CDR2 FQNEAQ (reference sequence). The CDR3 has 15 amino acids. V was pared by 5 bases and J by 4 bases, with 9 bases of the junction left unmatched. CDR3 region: CASSPAGQGTETQYF. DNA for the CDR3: TGTGCCAGCAGCCCAGCAGGACAGGGCACAGAGACCCAGTACTTC.

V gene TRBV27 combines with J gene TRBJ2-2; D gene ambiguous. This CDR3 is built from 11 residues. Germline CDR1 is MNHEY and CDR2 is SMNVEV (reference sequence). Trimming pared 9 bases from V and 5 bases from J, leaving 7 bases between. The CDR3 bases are TGTGCCAGGCGCCGAACCGGGGAGCTGTTTTTT. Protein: CARRRTGELFF.

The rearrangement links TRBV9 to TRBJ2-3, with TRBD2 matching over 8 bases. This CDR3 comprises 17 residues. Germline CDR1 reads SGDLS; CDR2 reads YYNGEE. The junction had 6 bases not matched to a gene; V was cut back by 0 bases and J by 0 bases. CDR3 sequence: CASSVASGHSSTDTQYF. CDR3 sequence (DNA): TGTGCCAGCAGCGTAGCTAGCGGGCATTCTAGCACAGATACGCAGTATTTT.

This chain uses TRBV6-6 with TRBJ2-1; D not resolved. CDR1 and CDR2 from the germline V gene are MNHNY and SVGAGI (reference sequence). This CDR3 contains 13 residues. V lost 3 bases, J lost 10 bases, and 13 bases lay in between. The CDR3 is CASSYWVAGEQFF. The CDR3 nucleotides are TGTGCCAGCAGTTATTGGGTAGCCGGCGAGCAGTTCTTC.